This T cell receptor beta chain was sequenced during a study of graft-versus-host responses after intestinal transplantation. Libraries were prepared by immunoSEQ multiplex PCR; TCRdb keeps only in-frame clonotypes and omits some of them. The sample includes 6,500 to 7,500 clones, roughly 34% of them seen just once. The study plated about 200,000 CFSE-labeled responders with about 200,000 irradiated, violet-dye-labeled stimulators. The germline gives CDR1 SGDLS, CDR2 YYNGEE. This CDR3 spans 19 amino acids. V trimming: 4 bases; J trimming: 1 base; junction bases outside the gene matches: 18. The sample in question was alloreactive CD8+ T cells from a mixed lymphocyte reaction culture, obtained before transplantation. Subset here: CFSE-low proliferating T cells sorted from approximately 6-day pre-transplant mixed lymphocyte reaction (GvH or HvG direction). This sequence originates from a human patient who was an organ donor for intestinal transplantation. The rearrangement uses TRBV9 and TRBJ2-5; 8 nucleotides match TRBD2. The CDR3 nucleotides are TGTGCCAGCAGCCTCCGTCCGTGGACGGGACTAGGATCCCAAGAGACCCAGTACTTC. Translating gives CASSLRPWTGLGSQETQYF.